The 21 T cell receptor beta chains given below trace back to one sample, sequenced in a study of shared clonotypes between healthy human individuals. Method: immunoSEQ multiplex PCR; TCRdb's copy keeps in-frame clones and lacks some. Of about 1.1 million clones listed, around three quarters were seen once; the top ten hold around 0.47%. Sample: memory CD4+ T cells from PBMCs. Subset specified: CD45RA-negative fraction. The source is a man between 18 and 29 years old in good health. Some clones in this sample may be carry-over from other donors' samples.

The J gene is TRBJ1-1, the V gene TRBV27, with D possibly TRBD1 on 6 matching bases. Germline V CDR1 and CDR2: MNHEY, SMNVEV (reference sequence). The CDR3 is 15 residues long. V lost 10 bases and J 1 base, leaving 19 bases between the germline ends. The CDR3 DNA follows: TGTGCCAACCGACGGCGGACAGCCAGGAACACTGAAGCTTTCTTT. It is translated as CANRRRTARNTEAFF.

This chain links TRBV19 with TRBJ1-1; D not resolved. The CDR3 runs 14 residues. The germline V and J ends were trimmed by 7 bases and 0 bases, with 12 bases remaining between them. CDR1 is LNHDA, CDR2 SQIVND, per germline (reference sequence). CDR3 sequence: CASTDTLMNTEAFF. CDR3 coding DNA: TGTGCCAGTACCGACACCTTGATGAACACTGAAGCTTTCTTT.

Concerning this clone: Since a much larger clone is just one base distant, this may be a read error. Distinct nucleotide sequences in the sample also encode this CDR3. The rearrangement joins TRBV5-1 to TRBJ2-5, with 9 bases matching TRBD1. V dropped 0 bases and J dropped 2; count of bases not matched to a gene: 2. The CDR3 contains 15 residues. Germline CDR1 is SGHRS and CDR2 is YFSETQ. The DNA of the CDR3 is TGCGCCAGCAGCTTGGCCGGGACAGGGCAAGAGACCCAGTACTTC. Translation: CASSLAGTGQETQYF. Full variable domain (rest looked up from reference TRBV5-1 and TRBJ2-5): KAGVTQTPRYLIKTRGQQVTLSCSPISGHRSVSWYQQTPGQGLQFLFEYFSETQRNKGNFPGRFSGRQFSNSRSEMNVSTLELGDSALYLCASSLAGTGQETQYFGPGTRLLVL.

The V and J genes are TRBV28 and TRBJ2-5; the match to TRBD2 covers 12 bases. J was trimmed by 5 bases and V by 6 bases; bases with no gene match: 25. The germline CDR1 and CDR2 sequences are MDHEN and SYDVKM. The CDR3 consists of 21 residues. This CDR3 is CASSTDRPASGRGGVVETQYF. As DNA, the CDR3 is TGTGCCAGCAGCACCGACCGCCCAGCTAGCGGGAGGGGGGGGGTAGTCGAGACCCAGTACTTC.

The chain couples TRBV7-3 to TRBJ2-3; TRBD2 aligns across 14 bases. The CDR3 covers 16 residues. J gave up 4 bases and V 5 bases, and 5 bases lay outside the gene matches. Germline lookup yields CDR1 SGHTA and CDR2 FQGTGA. Here the CDR3 DNA reads TGTGCCAGCAGCACAAGGGGACTAGCGGGAGCAGATACGCAGTATTTT. Translated: CASSTRGLAGADTQYF.

CDR3 in amino acids: CATTPGLAGTDTQYF. The CDR3 DNA sequence: TGTGCCACTACTCCGGGACTAGCGGGAACCGATACGCAGTATTTT. The rearrangement links TRBV6-7 to TRBJ2-3, with 13 bases fitting TRBD2. TRBV6-7 is placed among ORFs of uncertain function. This CDR3 spans 15 amino acids. Trimming removed 10 bases from V and 6 bases from J; junction bases left unmatched: 10.

The rearrangement joins TRBV5-1 to TRBJ2-1; a weak D match, TRBD2 (6 bases). Between the trimmed V and J ends, which lost 4 bases and 4 bases, there was a span of 18 bases. The CDR3 runs to 16 residues. The V gene's germline CDR1 is SGHRS and CDR2 YFSETQ. CDR3 amino acids: CASSLLPRDLYNEQFF. In DNA, the CDR3 is TGCGCCAGCAGCCTTCTTCCGCGGGACCTTTACAATGAGCAGTTCTTC.

This clone was seen ten or more times. The V gene is TRBV10-3, the J gene TRBJ1-1; D ambiguous. V was clipped by 0 bases and J by 7 bases, with 12 bases between them. Looked up from germline, CDR1 is ENHRY and CDR2 is SYGVKD. This CDR3 has 14 residues. The CDR3 DNA reads as TGTGCCATCAGTGAGTCGGCCCCCGAGGGTGAAGCTTTCTTT. Translation: CAISESAPEGEAFF.

V gene TRBV28 combines with J gene TRBJ2-5, with 15 positions matching TRBD2. The CDR3 covers 16 residues. The germline V gene has CDR1 MDHEN and CDR2 SYDVKM. Trimming took 8 bases from V and 5 from J; bases not matched to a gene: 9. For the CDR3, the DNA is TGTGCCAGCGGATTCGCCGGGACTAGCGGGAGGGAGACCCAGTACTTC. Protein: CASGFAGTSGRETQYF.

V and J are TRBV19 and TRBJ2-5; D assignment may be TRBD1 or TRBD2 (7 bases each). The germline gives CDR1 LNHDA, CDR2 SQIVND (reference sequence). The V gene lost 5 bases and the J gene lost 5 bases, with 24 bases spanning the gap. CDR3 length equals 17 residues. The CDR3 sequence is CASSPRGPTGEGETQYF. In DNA form, the CDR3 reads TGTGCCAGTAGTCCCCGAGGCCCAACAGGGGAGGGGGAGACCCAGTACTTC.

This clone was counted once. This rearrangement joins TRBV20-1 to TRBJ2-7; TRBD2 aligns across 9 bases. The ends lost 7 bases at V and 6 bases at J; junction bases unmatched: 4. CDR1 DFQATT and CDR2 SNEGSKA come from the germline V gene (reference sequence). The CDR3 length is 11 residues. The CDR3 bases are TGCAGTGTTAGCGGGGGAAGCGAGCAGTACTTC. This encodes CSVSGGSEQYF.

J is TRBJ2-5 and V is TRBV11-1, with TRBD1 as a possible D gene (5 bases). Near its end, the DNA agrees better with TRBJ2-7, so the J call may be wrong. Germline V gene lookup returns CDR1 SGHAT and CDR2 FQDESV (reference sequence). The CDR3 consists of 15 residues. CDR3: CASSFGLGDSYEQYF. The CDR3 coding sequence is TGTGCCAGCAGCTTCGGTTTAGGGGACTCCTACGAGCAGTACTTC.

The table lists this clone with a few counts. The chain couples TRBV28 to TRBJ1-5; 8 bases line up with TRBD1. The germline CDR1 and CDR2 sequences are MDHEN and SYDVKM. The CDR3 is 13 amino acids. Trimming took 7 bases from V and 5 from J; bases not matched to a gene: 4. Here the CDR3 reads CASTGQGYQPQHF. CDR3 nucleotide sequence: TGTGCCAGCACCGGACAGGGCTATCAGCCCCAGCATTTT.

The CDR3 nucleotides read TGTGCCAGTAGAAATCAGGGGAACGACTATGGCTACACCTTC. Translation gives CASRNQGNDYGYTF. V is TRBV19 and J is TRBJ1-2, with a tentative D call TRBD1 (6 bases). Between the trimmed V and J ends, which lost 6 bases and 3 bases, there was a span of 14 bases. The CDR3 loop spans 14 amino acids. Germline V gene data show CDR1 as LNHDA and CDR2 as SQIVND (reference sequence).

V usage is TRBV7-8 and J usage is TRBJ2-7; TRBD1 agrees at 8 bases. Trimming removed 1 base from V and 2 bases from J; junction bases left unmatched: 4. Per the germline V gene, CDR1 is SGHVS and CDR2 is FQNEAQ. The length of the CDR3 is 15 residues. The CDR3 spells CASSLGDRLTYEQYF. CDR3 DNA: TGTGCCAGCAGCTTAGGGGACAGGTTAACCTACGAGCAGTACTTC.

The V call is TRBV10-3, the J call TRBJ2-7; TRBD2 aligns across 7 bases. The J segment lost 7 bases and the V segment lost 4 bases, leaving 7 bases of the junction unmatched. The CDR3 consists of 13 residues. Germline V gene sequence: CDR1 ENHRY, CDR2 SYGVKD. The CDR3 spells CAISAGGAGEQYF. Here the CDR3 DNA reads TGTGCCATCAGTGCCGGGGGAGCGGGGGAGCAGTACTTC.

The chain recombines TRBV19 with TRBJ1-3, with D perhaps TRBD1 (5 bases). CDR3 size: 14 residues. The germline V gene encodes CDR1 LNHDA and CDR2 SQIVND (reference sequence). V was trimmed by 7 bases and J by 0 bases, leaving 10 bases between them. CDR3 protein: CASTKGSSGNTIYF. The CDR3 region has the DNA TGTGCCAGTACCAAGGGGTCCTCTGGAAACACCATATATTTT.

The chain employs TRBV11-2 and TRBJ2-7, with TRBD1 matching 7 bases. Germline assignment: CDR1 SGHAT and CDR2 FQNNGV. V lost 1 base and J lost 7; bases outside the gene matches: 4. The CDR3 runs to 13 residues. CDR3 in DNA: TGTGCCAGCAGCTTAGCCGGGACAGCTGAGCAGTACTTC. Amino acid sequence: CASSLAGTAEQYF.

The V gene is TRBV6-1, the J gene TRBJ2-7, with D perhaps matching TRBD2 (6 bases). The CDR3 is 14 amino acids. In germline, CDR1 is MNHNS, CDR2 SASEGT. Trimming pared 4 bases from V and 0 bases from J, leaving 10 bases between. The CDR3 here is CASSAPGVSYEQYF. The CDR3, as DNA: TGTGCCAGCAGTGCACCGGGGGTCTCCTACGAGCAGTACTTC.

The chain combines TRBV30 with TRBJ1-1; TRBD1 might be the D (5 bases). Trimming shortened V by 4 bases and J by 12 bases, and 18 bases separated the two germline ends. The CDR3 covers 12 residues. Germline assignment: CDR1 GTSNPN and CDR2 SVGIG (reference sequence). The CDR3 DNA follows: TGTGCCTGGAATGAGGGGCGTTTGTTTCCTTTCTTT. Protein product: CAWNEGRLFPFF.

This clone was found a few times. The chain is built from TRBV30 and TRBJ2-7, with D possibly being TRBD1 (5 bases). The CDR3 loop spans 17 amino acids. Per germline, CDR1 GTSNPN and CDR2 SVGIG (reference sequence). V was pared by 0 bases and J by 0 bases, with 18 bases between. The CDR3 loop reads CAWSVGHQAISSYEQYF. DNA of the CDR3: TGTGCCTGGAGTGTAGGACACCAGGCTATCAGCTCCTACGAGCAGTACTTC.